This T cell receptor beta chain was sequenced in a study of long-term antiretroviral therapy in people with HIV. Study-wide results and caveats: Diversity measured after ART increased yet remained under transplant donor controls. Clones showing expansion before ART dominated the repertoire at all time points. Documentation of ART adherence, viral resistance or therapy changes was absent.

As concerns this clone: Its matching antigen is unknown.

Survey level was the resolution at which the v3.0 immunoSEQ assay ran. Here immunoSEQ multiplex PCR was the method, and the copy in TCRdb shows in-frame clones only, minus some. Of about 29,000 clones listed, roughly 90% are singletons. The CDR3 is 14 amino acids. CDR1 is SEHNR and CDR2 is FQNEAQ in the germline V gene (reference sequence). V was pared by 5 bases and J by 5 bases, with 15 bases between. This receptor was obtained from a woman younger than 35 with HIV. The chain recombines TRBV7-9 with TRBJ1-2, with D possibly matching TRBD1 (6 bases). Sequencing used unsorted PBMCs, obtained 0.5 years after starting antiretroviral therapy. DNA for the CDR3: TGTGCCAGCAGCCCCAGGGGAAGTACGTATGGCTACACCTTC. It translates to CASSPRGSTYGYTF.